The 10 T cell receptor beta chains below all came from one sample that was sequenced in a study of sequential checkpoint blockade in melanoma. The protocol was immunoSEQ multiplex PCR, while the TCRdb copy is restricted to in-frame clones and leaves out a portion. The table lists 3,000 to 4,000 clones, roughly a quarter of them singletons, with around a tenth in the top ten. The sample's treatment: randomized to nivolumab then ipilimumab (arm A) or the reverse (arm B). The specimen was tumor tissue (inferred from file names), collected from a patient given nivolumab and ipilimumab in sequence. The receptors come from a human donor with melanoma.

This clone has just a few counts. V gene TRBV30 combines with J gene TRBJ2-2; D is ambiguous. In germline, CDR1 is GTSNPN, CDR2 SVGIG (reference sequence). The ends were cut back, 2 bases at V and 5 bases at J, with 6 bases in the middle. This CDR3 contains 12 residues. The CDR3 DNA is TGTGCCTGGAGTACCCCAACCGGGGAGCTGTTTTTT. Translation gives CAWSTPTGELFF.

This clone is categorized as medium-sized. V usage is TRBV11-3 and J usage is TRBJ2-7, with a tentative D call TRBD2 (7 bases). The V and J ends lost 5 bases and 7 bases respectively, with 18 bases between them. The length of the CDR3 is 14 residues. Germline loops: CDR1 SGHNT, CDR2 YENEEA. This CDR3 is CASSQPGGSREQYF. CDR3 sequence (DNA): TGTGCCAGCAGCCAACCGGGGGGCAGCAGGGAGCAGTACTTC.

The chain couples TRBV10-2 to TRBJ2-3; perhaps TRBD2 as D (7 bases). This CDR3 region has 15 residues. With 4 bases removed from V and 3 bases from J, the gap between germline ends came to 14 bases. Per germline, CDR1 WSHSY and CDR2 SAAADI. CDR3 loop: CASSGWEGGTDTQYF. The CDR3 DNA is TGCGCCAGCAGTGGGTGGGAGGGGGGTACAGATACGCAGTATTTT.

The chain couples TRBV28 to TRBJ2-3, with D maybe TRBD2 (6 bases). V dropped 5 bases and J dropped 2 bases, with 11 bases sitting between them. Germline CDR1 is MDHEN and CDR2 is SYDVKM. This CDR3 comprises 14 residues. The chain's CDR3 is CASSQPDYTDTQYF. CDR3 sequence (DNA): TGTGCCAGCAGTCAGCCGGACTACACAGATACGCAGTATTTT.

This clone was observed many times. This rearrangement joins TRBV11-3 to TRBJ1-2; the D gene is possibly TRBD1 (5 bases). The length of the CDR3 is 15 residues. Trimming cost V 4 bases and J 0 bases, with 12 bases left between them. CDR1 and CDR2 from the germline V gene are SGHNT and YENEEA. CDR3 nucleotide sequence: TGTGCCAGCAGCTGGCGGGGACCAGCTAACTATGGCTACACCTTC. It specifies CASSWRGPANYGYTF.

By share, this clone counts as medium-sized. The V call is TRBV11-3, the J call TRBJ2-2; TRBD1 aligns across 7 bases. The germline gives CDR1 SGHNT, CDR2 YENEEA. V lost 4 bases to trimming and J lost 5 bases; unmatched junction nucleotides: 7. The CDR3 covers 15 residues. CDR3 in DNA: TGTGCCAGCAGCTATAAAGGGGGCGGGACCGGGGAGCTGTTTTTT. This codes for CASSYKGGGTGELFF.

This clone was observed a few times. The chain has TRBV11-3 and TRBJ2-7; D is unresolved. This CDR3 has 14 residues. The germline gives CDR1 SGHNT, CDR2 YENEEA. With 4 bases removed from V and 2 bases from J, the gap between germline ends came to 12 bases. In nucleotides, the CDR3 is TGTGCCAGCAGCTCGAATTTGAATCCCTACGAGCAGTACTTC. Protein sequence: CASSSNLNPYEQYF.

This clone was observed a few times. This rearrangement joins TRBV6-8 to TRBJ1-4; D unclear. Trimming left V 4 bases short and J 3 bases short, with 12 bases between. The CDR3 is made up of 15 amino acids. Germline CDR1 is MNHGY and CDR2 is SAAAGT. The CDR3 DNA reads as TGTGCCAGCAGTTCACGACCGTGGGCTAATGAAAAACTGTTTTTT. It is translated as CASSSRPWANEKLFF.

This chain connects TRBV9 to TRBJ1-1; TRBD1 matches at 7 bases. V shed 0 bases, J shed 9 bases, and the junction held 5 bases outside the gene matches. The germline gives CDR1 SGDLS, CDR2 YYNGEE. The length of the CDR3 is 13 residues. This CDR3 reads CASSVAQRGQAFF. CDR3 bases: TGTGCCAGCAGCGTAGCTCAAAGGGGGCAAGCTTTCTTT. Looking up the rest from reference TRBV9 and TRBJ1-1 gives the full variable domain: DSGVTQTPKHLITATGQRVTLRCSPRSGDLSVYWYQQSLDQGLQFLIQYYNGEERAKGNILERFSAQQFPDLHSELNLSSLELGDSALYFCASSVAQRGQAFFGQGTRLTVV.

This clone was counted many times. V usage is TRBV11-3 and J usage is TRBJ2-3, with D maybe TRBD2 (7 bases). CDR3 length: 16 residues. Germline loops: CDR1 SGHNT, CDR2 YENEEA. Trimming took off 5 bases at V and 7 bases at J, with 22 bases between the two ends. The CDR3 coding sequence is TGTGCCAGCAGCGTCCGGGGAGGGGGGGTTCGCAATACGCAGTATTTT. This encodes CASSVRGGGVRNTQYF.